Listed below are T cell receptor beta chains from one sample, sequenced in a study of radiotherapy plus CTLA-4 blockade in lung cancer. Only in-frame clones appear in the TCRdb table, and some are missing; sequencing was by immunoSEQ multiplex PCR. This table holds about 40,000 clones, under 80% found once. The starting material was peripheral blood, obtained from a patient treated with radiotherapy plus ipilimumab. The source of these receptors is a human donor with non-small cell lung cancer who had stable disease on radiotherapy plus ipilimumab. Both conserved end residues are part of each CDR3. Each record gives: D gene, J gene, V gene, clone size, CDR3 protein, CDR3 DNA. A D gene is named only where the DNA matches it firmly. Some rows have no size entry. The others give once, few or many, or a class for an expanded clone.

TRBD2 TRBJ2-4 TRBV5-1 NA CASSPFTSGLAKNIQYF TGCGCCAGCAGCCCCTTCACTAGCGGGCTAGCCAAAAACATTCAGTACTTC
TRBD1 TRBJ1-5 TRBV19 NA CASSMKTSRGQQPQHF TGTGCCAGTAGTATGAAAACCTCCAGGGGGCAGCAGCCCCAGCATTTT
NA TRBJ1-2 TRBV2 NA CASSAREGYYYGYTF TGTGCCAGCAGTGCCCGGGAGGGGTACTACTATGGCTACACCTTC
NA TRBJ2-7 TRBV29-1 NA CSVGTTGSYEQYF TGCAGCGTTGGAACCACAGGATCCTACGAGCAGTACTTC
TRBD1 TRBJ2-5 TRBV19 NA CASSMSRGLETQYF TGTGCCAGTAGTATGAGTAGGGGGCTAGAGACCCAGTACTTC
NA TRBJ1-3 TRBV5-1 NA CASSLAGYGNTIYF TGCGCCAGCAGCTTGGCAGGGTACGGAAACACCATATATTTT
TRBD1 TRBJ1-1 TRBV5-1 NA CASSTRQGNTEAFF TGCGCCAGCAGCACCCGACAGGGCAACACTGAAGCTTTCTTT
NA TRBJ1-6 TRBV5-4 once CASSERSQGFNSPLHF TGTGCCAGCAGCGAAAGGTCACAGGGTTTTAATTCACCCCTCCACTTT
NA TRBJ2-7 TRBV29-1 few CSVTPVRSGGGEQYF TGCAGCGTCACCCCAGTGCGATCGGGCGGAGGCGAGCAGTACTTC
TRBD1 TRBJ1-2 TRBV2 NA CASRQGVEGNYGYTF TGTGCCAGCCGCCAGGGGGTTGAGGGTAACTATGGCTACACCTTC
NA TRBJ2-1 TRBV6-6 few CASSQGREQFF TGTGCCAGCAGTCAGGGGCGAGAGCAGTTCTTC
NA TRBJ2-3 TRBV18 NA CASSPLQGSYDTQYF TGTGCCAGCTCACCACTTCAGGGTTCATACGATACGCAGTATTTT
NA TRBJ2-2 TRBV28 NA CASSRIQGTSNTGELFF TGTGCCAGCAGCCGCATACAGGGAACCTCGAACACCGGGGAGCTGTTTTTT
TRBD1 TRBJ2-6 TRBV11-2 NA CASSLPTGGFSSGANVLTF TGTGCCAGCAGCTTACCTACAGGGGGCTTTAGCTCTGGGGCCAACGTCCTGACTTTC
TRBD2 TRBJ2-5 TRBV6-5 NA CASMGGMETQYF TGTGCCAGCATGGGGGGGATGGAGACCCAGTACTTC
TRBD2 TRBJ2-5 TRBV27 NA CASSLSGSGGAGETQYF TGTGCCAGCAGTTTATCGGGTAGCGGGGGTGCAGGAGAGACCCAGTACTTC
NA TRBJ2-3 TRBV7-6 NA CASSLSVSTSTDTQYF TGTGCCAGCAGCTTAAGTGTGAGCACTAGCACAGATACGCAGTATTTT
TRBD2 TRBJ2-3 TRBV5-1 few CASSLSKRGDTQYF TGCGCCAGCAGCTTGTCGAAGCGGGGGGATACGCAGTATTTT
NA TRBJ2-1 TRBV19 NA CASSMGTNRAYNEQFF TGTGCCAGTAGTATGGGGACCAACAGGGCCTACAATGAGCAGTTCTTC
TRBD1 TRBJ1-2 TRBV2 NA CASSYLGQVNYGYTF TGTGCCAGCAGCTACCTCGGACAGGTGAACTATGGCTACACCTTC
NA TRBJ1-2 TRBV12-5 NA CASGLGQGFDGYTF TGTGCTAGTGGTTTAGGCCAGGGCTTCGATGGCTACACCTTC
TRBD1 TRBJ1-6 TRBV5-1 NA CASSPGQGNNSPLHF TGCGCCAGCAGCCCAGGACAGGGAAATAATTCACCCCTCCACTTT
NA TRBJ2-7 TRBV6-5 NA CASSYSLGPYEQYF TGTGCCAGCAGTTACTCCCTGGGCCCTTACGAGCAGTACTTC
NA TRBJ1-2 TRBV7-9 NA CASSRGDGSHGYTF TGTGCCAGCAGCAGAGGAGACGGCTCCCATGGCTACACCTTC
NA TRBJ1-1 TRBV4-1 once CASRGFLGAVTEAFF TGCGCCAGCAGGGGATTTTTGGGGGCGGTTACTGAAGCTTTCTTT
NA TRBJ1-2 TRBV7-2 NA CASSHGGGWGYGYTF TGTGCCAGCAGCCATGGGGGAGGGTGGGGCTATGGCTACACCTTC
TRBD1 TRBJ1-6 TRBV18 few CASSPGQGSALHF TGTGCCAGCTCACCGGGACAGGGTTCTGCCCTCCACTTT
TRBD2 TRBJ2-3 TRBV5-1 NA CASSLTSGSTDTQYF TGCGCCAGCAGCTTGACTAGCGGGAGCACAGATACGCAGTATTTT
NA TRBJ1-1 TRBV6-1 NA CASSEALGWSGQTEAFF TGTGCCAGCAGTGAAGCCCTCGGATGGTCGGGTCAAACTGAAGCTTTCTTT
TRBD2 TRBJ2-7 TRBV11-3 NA CASSWGGEQYF TGTGCCAGCTCCTGGGGGGGGGAGCAGTACTTC
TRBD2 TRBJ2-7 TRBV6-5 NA CASSRDYLSEQYF TGTGCCAGCAGCCGGGACTACCTGTCCGAGCAGTACTTC
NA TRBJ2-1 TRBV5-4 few CASSVPGRSYNEQFF TGTGCCAGCAGCGTTCCAGGGCGCTCCTACAATGAGCAGTTCTTC
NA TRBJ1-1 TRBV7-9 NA CASSVTGSGTEAFF TGTGCCAGCAGCGTTACAGGGTCAGGCACTGAAGCTTTCTTT
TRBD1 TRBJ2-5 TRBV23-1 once CASSQPTDRGRGTQYF TGCGCCAGCAGTCAACCCACGGACAGGGGGCGAGGGACCCAGTACTTC
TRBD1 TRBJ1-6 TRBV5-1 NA CASSLGAQGISPLHF TGCGCCAGCAGCTTGGGGGCACAGGGGATTTCACCCCTCCACTTT
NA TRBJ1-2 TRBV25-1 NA CASSLDGGTGYTF TGTGCCAGCAGCCTAGACGGTGGCACGGGCTACACCTTC
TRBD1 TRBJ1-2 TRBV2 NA CASSGDGTGGHTF TGTGCCAGCAGTGGAGATGGGACAGGGGGACACACCTTC
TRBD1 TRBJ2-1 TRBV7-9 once CASSLNRGLVDNEQFF TGTGCCAGCAGCTTAAACAGGGGGCTCGTTGACAATGAGCAGTTCTTC
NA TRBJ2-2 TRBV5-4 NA CASSPGQQNPGELFF TGTGCCAGCAGCCCGGGACAACAGAACCCCGGGGAGCTGTTTTTT
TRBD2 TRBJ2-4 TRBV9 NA CASSPLAGGTGNIQYF TGTGCCAGCAGCCCTTTAGCGGGGGGGACGGGAAACATTCAGTACTTC
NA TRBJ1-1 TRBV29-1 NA CSATVWNTEAFF TGCAGCGCAACGGTCTGGAACACTGAAGCTTTCTTT
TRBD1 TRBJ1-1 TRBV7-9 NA CASSLHVGQGIAEAFF TGTGCCAGCAGCTTACATGTGGGACAGGGGATCGCTGAAGCTTTCTTT
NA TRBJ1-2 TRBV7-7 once CASSLEYTHGYTF TGTGCCAGCAGCTTAGAATACACCCATGGCTACACCTTC
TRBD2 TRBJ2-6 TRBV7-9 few CASSSPRGGSGIGANVLTF TGTGCCAGCAGCTCCCCCCGGGGGGGCTCGGGAATTGGGGCCAACGTCCTGACTTTC
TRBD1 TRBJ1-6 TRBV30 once CAGFWSGQGIGYNSPLHF TGTGCCGGATTCTGGTCAGGACAGGGGATTGGGTATAATTCACCCCTCCACTTT
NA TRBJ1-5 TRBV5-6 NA CASMWLHQPQHF TGTGCCAGCATGTGGCTTCATCAGCCCCAGCATTTT
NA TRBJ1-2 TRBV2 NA CASSPGERRGYTF TGTGCCAGCAGTCCGGGGGAACGTCGTGGCTACACCTTC
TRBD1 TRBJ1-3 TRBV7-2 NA CASSLGLRQGSGNTIYF TGTGCCAGCAGCTTAGGCTTGCGACAGGGCTCTGGAAACACCATATATTTT
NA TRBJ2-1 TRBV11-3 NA CASSFGGLSYNEQFF TGTGCCAGCAGCTTCGGGGGACTCTCCTACAATGAGCAGTTCTTC
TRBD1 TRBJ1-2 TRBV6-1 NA CASSSGQNYGYTF TGTGCCAGCAGTTCGGGACAGAACTATGGCTACACCTTC
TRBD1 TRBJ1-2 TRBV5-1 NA CASSLVGQGAGYTF TGCGCCAGCAGCTTGGTGGGACAGGGGGCCGGGTACACCTTC
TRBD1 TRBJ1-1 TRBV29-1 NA CSAREGAGLNTEAFF TGCAGCGCTCGCGAGGGGGCGGGTTTGAACACTGAAGCTTTCTTT
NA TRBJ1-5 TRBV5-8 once CASSLYNQPQHF TGTGCCAGCAGCTTGTACAATCAGCCCCAGCATTTT
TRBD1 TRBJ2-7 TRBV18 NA CASSPPTGLYEQYF TGTGCCAGCTCACCCCCGACAGGGCTGTACGAGCAGTACTTC
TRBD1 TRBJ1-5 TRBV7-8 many CASSLGQGNQPQHF TGTGCCAGCAGCTTAGGACAGGGGAATCAGCCCCAGCATTTT
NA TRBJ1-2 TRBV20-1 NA CSVPDGYTF TGCAGTGTACCGGATGGCTACACCTTC
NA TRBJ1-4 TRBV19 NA CASSRQKSNEKLFF TGTGCCAGTAGTCGACAGAAAAGCAATGAAAAACTGTTTTTT
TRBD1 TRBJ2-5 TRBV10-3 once CAIGGDRGLKETQYF TGTGCCATCGGGGGGGACAGGGGGCTTAAGGAGACCCAGTACTTC
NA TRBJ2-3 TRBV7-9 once CASSANSQDTDTQYF TGTGCCAGCAGCGCTAACTCTCAGGACACAGATACGCAGTATTTT